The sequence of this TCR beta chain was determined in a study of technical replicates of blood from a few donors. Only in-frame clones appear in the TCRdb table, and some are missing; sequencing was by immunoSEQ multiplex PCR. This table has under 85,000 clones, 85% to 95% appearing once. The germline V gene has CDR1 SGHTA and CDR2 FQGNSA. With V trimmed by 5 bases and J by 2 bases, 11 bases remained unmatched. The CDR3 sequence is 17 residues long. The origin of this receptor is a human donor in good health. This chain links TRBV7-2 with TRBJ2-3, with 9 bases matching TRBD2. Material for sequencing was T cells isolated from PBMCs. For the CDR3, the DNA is TGTGCCAGCAGCCACCCGAGACTAGCGGAGCTCACAGATACGCAGTATTTT. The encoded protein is CASSHPRLAELTDTQYF.